The subject of this entry is one T cell receptor beta chain. Antigen: not known. The V gene's germline CDR1 is SQVTM and CDR2 ANQGSEA. This CDR3 is built from 14 residues. V lost 2 bases and J 3 bases, leaving 13 bases between the germline ends. These data come from a study of cytomegalovirus exposure and HLA in healthy donors. Study-level results: Most of the CMV-associated TCR beta chains (in a later analysis) appeared to be HLA-restricted. CMV serostatus was the only immune exposure information that was available. Reports indicate that TCR beta sequences accurately predicted the HLA-A and HLA-B alleles of most subjects.

Healthy bone marrow donors made up the donor group. PCR employed 60 Vbeta and 13 Jbeta primers. The repertoire was sequenced with immunoSEQ multiplex PCR; TCRdb's copy has only in-frame clones and lacks some. Among 130,000 or so clones listed, around 67% were seen once. The V call is TRBV29-1, the J call TRBJ1-1, with D uncertain. This TCR was recovered from a woman aged 40 to 50 in good health and CMV-seropositive. Sequenced material: PBMCs. CDR3 region: CSVENPTRYTEAFF. The CDR3 DNA is TGCAGCGTTGAAAATCCAACGCGGTACACTGAAGCTTTCTTT.